These T cell receptor beta chains were read from a single sample in a study of CD8 T cells in ankylosing spondylitis. TCRdb ran MiXCR on the 5' RACE reads and lists one entry per CDR3 protein. The data contain almost 250,000 distinct CDR3 sequences, around 32% of them singletons. The sequenced material came from blood, either unsorted or a sorted T cell fraction (not recorded which). Receptors originate from a male donor with ankylosing spondylitis or in good health (not recorded which). CDR3s leave out the opening cysteine and the closing phenylalanine or tryptophan. The order of the fields is V gene, J gene, CDR3 protein.

TRBV12-3/TRBV12-4	TRBJ2-5	ASSLRGLPQETQY
TRBV15	TRBJ2-7	ATGEGMDHEQY
TRBV11-1	TRBJ1-1	ASGMAGTGGERNTEAF
TRBV6-5	TRBJ2-4	ASSYDREAKNIQY
TRBV15	TRBJ2-3	ATSRAGGSTDTQY
TRBV28	TRBJ2-7	ASSEAGGLGEQY
TRBV27	TRBJ1-6	ASSLGQGGGNSPLH
TRBV29-1	TRBJ2-1	SVEDYYNEQF
TRBV12-3/TRBV12-4	TRBJ1-6	ASSFEGSYSPLH
TRBV6-5	TRBJ2-7	ASSYGIKNYEQY
TRBV6-1	TRBJ1-1	ASSPRDWGDTEAF
TRBV12-3/TRBV12-4	TRBJ2-7	ASSSDRAYEQY
TRBV20-1	TRBJ2-3	SASPGRGNADTQY
TRBV10-3	TRBJ2-7	AISDPGRIAGQY
TRBV29-1	TRBJ2-7	SVGVGTVLYEQY
TRBV7-2	TRBJ1-5	ASSLVRNQPQH